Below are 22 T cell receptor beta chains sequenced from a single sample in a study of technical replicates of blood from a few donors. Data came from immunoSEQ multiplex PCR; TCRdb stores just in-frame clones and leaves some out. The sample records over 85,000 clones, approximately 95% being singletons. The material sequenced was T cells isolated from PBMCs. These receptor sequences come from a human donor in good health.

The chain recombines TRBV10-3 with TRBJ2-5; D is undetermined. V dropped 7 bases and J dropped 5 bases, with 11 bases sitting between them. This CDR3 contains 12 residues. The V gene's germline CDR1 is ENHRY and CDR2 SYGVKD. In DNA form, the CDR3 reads TGTGCCATCAACTCAAACGGGGAGACCCAGTACTTC. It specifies CAINSNGETQYF.

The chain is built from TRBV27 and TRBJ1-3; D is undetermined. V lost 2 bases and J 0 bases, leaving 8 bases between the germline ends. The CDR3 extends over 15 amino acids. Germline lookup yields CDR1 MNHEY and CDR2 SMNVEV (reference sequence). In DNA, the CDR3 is TGTGCCAGCAGTTTAATGGGCGTCTCTGGAAACACCATATATTTT. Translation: CASSLMGVSGNTIYF.

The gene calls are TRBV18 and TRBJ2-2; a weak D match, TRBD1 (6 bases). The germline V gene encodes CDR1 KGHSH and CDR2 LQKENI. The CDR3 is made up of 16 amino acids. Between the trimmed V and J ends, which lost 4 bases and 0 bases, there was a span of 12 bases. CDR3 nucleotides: TGTGCCAGCTCACTGCTCTCAGGGGCGAACACCGGGGAGCTGTTTTTT. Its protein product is CASSLLSGANTGELFF.

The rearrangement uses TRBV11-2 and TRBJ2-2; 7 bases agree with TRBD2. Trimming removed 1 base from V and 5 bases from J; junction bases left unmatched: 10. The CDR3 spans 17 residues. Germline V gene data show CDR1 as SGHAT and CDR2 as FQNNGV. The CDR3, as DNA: TGTGCCAGCAGCTTAGTCTTGCGGGAGCTAGGTACCGGGGAGCTGTTTTTT. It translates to CASSLVLRELGTGELFF.

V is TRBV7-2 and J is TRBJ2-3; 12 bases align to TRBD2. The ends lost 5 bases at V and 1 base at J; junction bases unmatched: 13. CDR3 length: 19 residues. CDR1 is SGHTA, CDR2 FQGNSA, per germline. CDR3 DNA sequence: TGTGCCAGCAGCCCCTCTGGGACTAGCGGGCCCGGGGGCACAGATACGCAGTATTTT. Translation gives CASSPSGTSGPGGTDTQYF.

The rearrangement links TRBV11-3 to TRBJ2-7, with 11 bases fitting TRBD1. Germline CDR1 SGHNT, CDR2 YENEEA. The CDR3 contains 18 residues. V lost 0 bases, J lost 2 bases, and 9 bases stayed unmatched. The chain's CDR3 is CASSLDEMWTGGTYEQYF. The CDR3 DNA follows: TGTGCCAGCAGCTTAGATGAAATGTGGACAGGGGGCACCTACGAGCAGTACTTC.

This CDR3 reads CAISLGPETNYGYTF. The CDR3 coding sequence is TGTGCCATCAGCCTGGGGCCAGAGACTAACTATGGCTACACCTTC. The chain joins TRBV10-3 to TRBJ1-2; tentatively, D is TRBD1 (5 bases). CDR1 ENHRY and CDR2 SYGVKD come from the germline V gene. The V end lost 6 bases, the J end lost 0 bases, and 14 bases lay between the germline ends. The CDR3 sequence is 15 residues long.

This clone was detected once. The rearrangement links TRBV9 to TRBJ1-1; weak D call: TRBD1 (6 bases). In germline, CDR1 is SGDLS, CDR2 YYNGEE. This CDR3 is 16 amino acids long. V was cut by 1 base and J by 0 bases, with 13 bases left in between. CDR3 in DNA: TGTGCCAGCAGCGTATGGGGGGGGCCAATGAACACTGAAGCTTTCTTT. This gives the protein CASSVWGGPMNTEAFF.

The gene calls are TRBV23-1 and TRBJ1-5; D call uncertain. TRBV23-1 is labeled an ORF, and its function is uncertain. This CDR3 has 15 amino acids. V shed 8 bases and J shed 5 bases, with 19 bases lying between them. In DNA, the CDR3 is TGCGCCAGCTACGCCACAAGTACCGTTGATCAGCCCCAGCATTTT. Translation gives CASYATSTVDQPQHF.

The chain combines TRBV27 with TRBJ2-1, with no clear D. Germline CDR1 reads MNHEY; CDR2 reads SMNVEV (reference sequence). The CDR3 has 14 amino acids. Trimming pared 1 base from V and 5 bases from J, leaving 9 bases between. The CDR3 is CASSLLANHNEQFF. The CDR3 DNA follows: TGTGCCAGCAGTTTATTGGCCAACCACAATGAGCAGTTCTTC.

The DNA of the CDR3 is TGTGCCTGGAGTGGGGTAGGGGGACTAGCGGGACCGCTACCTGACGGAGAGACCCAGTACTTC. It translates to CAWSGVGGLAGPLPDGETQYF. The chain joins TRBV30 to TRBJ2-5, with 13 bases fitting TRBD2. Germline CDR1 reads GTSNPN; CDR2 reads SVGIG (reference sequence). The CDR3 extends over 21 amino acids. J gave up 4 bases and V 1 base, and 21 bases lay outside the gene matches.

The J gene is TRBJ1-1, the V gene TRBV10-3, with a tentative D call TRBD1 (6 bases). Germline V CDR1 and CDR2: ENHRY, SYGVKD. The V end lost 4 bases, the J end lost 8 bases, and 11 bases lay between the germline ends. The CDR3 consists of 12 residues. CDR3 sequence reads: CAISAGALEAFF. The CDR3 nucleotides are TGTGCCATCAGTGCAGGGGCCCTCGAAGCTTTCTTT.

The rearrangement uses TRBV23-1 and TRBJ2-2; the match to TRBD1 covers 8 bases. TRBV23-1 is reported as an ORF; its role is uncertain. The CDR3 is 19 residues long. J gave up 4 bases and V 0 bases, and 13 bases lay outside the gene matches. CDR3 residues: CASSQSRKDRGVCTGELFF. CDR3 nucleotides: TGCGCCAGCAGTCAATCGAGGAAAGACAGGGGCGTTTGCACCGGGGAGCTGTTTTTT.

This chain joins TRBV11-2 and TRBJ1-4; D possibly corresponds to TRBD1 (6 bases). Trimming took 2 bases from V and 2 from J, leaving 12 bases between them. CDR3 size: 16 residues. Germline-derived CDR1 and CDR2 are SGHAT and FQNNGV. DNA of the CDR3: TGTGCCAGCAGCTTATCTACGGGACATACTAATGAAAAACTGTTTTTT. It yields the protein CASSLSTGHTNEKLFF.

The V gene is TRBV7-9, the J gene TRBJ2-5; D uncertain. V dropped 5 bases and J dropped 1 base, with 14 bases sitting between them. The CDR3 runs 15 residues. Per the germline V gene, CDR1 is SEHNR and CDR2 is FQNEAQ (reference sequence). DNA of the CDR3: TGTGCCAGCAGCCCTTTGATAGTTTTCCAAGAGACCCAGTACTTC. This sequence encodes CASSPLIVFQETQYF.

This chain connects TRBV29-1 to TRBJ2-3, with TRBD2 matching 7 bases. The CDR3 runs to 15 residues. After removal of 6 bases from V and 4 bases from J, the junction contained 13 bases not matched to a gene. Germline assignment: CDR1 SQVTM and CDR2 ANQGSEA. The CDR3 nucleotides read TGCAGCGTCCCTATGGGCGTGGGGGGGGCAGATACGCAGTATTTT. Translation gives CSVPMGVGGADTQYF.

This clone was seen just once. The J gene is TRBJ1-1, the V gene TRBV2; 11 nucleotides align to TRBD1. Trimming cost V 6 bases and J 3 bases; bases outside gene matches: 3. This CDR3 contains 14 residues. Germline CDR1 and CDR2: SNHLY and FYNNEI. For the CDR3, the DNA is TGTGCCAGCAGGGGGACAGGGGGGGACACTGAAGCTTTCTTT. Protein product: CASRGTGGDTEAFF.

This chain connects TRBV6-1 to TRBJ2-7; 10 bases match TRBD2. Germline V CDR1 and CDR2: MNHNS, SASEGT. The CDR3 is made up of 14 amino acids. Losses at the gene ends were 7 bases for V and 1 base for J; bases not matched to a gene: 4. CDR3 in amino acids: CASTRTSGSYEQYF. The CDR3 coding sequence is TGTGCCAGCACCAGGACTAGCGGTTCCTACGAGCAGTACTTC.

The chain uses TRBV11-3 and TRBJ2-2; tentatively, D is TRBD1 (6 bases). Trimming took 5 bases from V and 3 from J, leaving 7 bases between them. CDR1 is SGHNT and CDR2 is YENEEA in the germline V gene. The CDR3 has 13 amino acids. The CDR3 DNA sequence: TGTGCCAGCAGCGAGGGGGACACCGGGGAGCTGTTTTTT. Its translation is CASSEGDTGELFF.

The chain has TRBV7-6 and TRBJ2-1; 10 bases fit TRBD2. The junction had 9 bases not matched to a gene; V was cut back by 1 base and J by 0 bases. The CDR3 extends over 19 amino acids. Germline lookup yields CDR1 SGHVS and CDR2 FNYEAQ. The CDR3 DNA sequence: TGTGCCAGCAGCTTAGTATTGAGCGGGAGGGCTGGCTCCTACAATGAGCAGTTCTTC. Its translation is CASSLVLSGRAGSYNEQFF.

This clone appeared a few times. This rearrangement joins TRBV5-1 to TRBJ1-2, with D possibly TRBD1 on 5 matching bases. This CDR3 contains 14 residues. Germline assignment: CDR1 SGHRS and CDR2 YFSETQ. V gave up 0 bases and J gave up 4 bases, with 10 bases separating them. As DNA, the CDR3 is TGCGCCAGCAGCTTGGAGGGAGGGGTCTATGGCTACACCTTC. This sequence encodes CASSLEGGVYGYTF. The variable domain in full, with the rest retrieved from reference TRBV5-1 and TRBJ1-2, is KAGVTQTPRYLIKTRGQQVTLSCSPISGHRSVSWYQQTPGQGLQFLFEYFSETQRNKGNFPGRFSGRQFSNSRSEMNVSTLELGDSALYLCASSLEGGVYGYTFGSGTRLTVV.

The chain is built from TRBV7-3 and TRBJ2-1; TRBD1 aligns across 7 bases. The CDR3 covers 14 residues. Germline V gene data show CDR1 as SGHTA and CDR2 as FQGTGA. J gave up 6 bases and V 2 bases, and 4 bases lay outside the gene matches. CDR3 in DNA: TGTGCCAGCAGCTTATCGAACAGGGGCAATGAGCAGTTCTTC. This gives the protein CASSLSNRGNEQFF.